The source of this T cell receptor (beta chain) is a study of cytomegalovirus exposure and HLA in healthy donors. Germline trimming cut 1 base from V and 7 bases from J; bases unmatched to any gene: 10. The CDR3 covers 16 residues. In germline, CDR1 is SGHTA, CDR2 FQGNSA. The PCR contained 60 Vbeta and 13 Jbeta primers. TCRdb's table, derived via immunoSEQ multiplex PCR, lists solely in-frame clones and lacks some. The table shows about 59,000 clones, with roughly four fifths occurring only once. This clone was seen a single time. Its matching antigen is unknown. Study-wide results and caveats: From TCR beta sequences, most subjects' HLA-A and HLA-B alleles were reportedly predicted accurately.

The records omit this donor's CMV serostatus. Material: PBMCs. The origin of this receptor is a human donor in good health. This chain connects TRBV7-2 to TRBJ2-7; 10 bases line up with TRBD2. The CDR3 nucleotides are TGTGCCAGCAGCTTAGTGACCAGCGGGGGGGCCAAAGAGCAGTACTTC. Amino acids: CASSLVTSGGAKEQYF.